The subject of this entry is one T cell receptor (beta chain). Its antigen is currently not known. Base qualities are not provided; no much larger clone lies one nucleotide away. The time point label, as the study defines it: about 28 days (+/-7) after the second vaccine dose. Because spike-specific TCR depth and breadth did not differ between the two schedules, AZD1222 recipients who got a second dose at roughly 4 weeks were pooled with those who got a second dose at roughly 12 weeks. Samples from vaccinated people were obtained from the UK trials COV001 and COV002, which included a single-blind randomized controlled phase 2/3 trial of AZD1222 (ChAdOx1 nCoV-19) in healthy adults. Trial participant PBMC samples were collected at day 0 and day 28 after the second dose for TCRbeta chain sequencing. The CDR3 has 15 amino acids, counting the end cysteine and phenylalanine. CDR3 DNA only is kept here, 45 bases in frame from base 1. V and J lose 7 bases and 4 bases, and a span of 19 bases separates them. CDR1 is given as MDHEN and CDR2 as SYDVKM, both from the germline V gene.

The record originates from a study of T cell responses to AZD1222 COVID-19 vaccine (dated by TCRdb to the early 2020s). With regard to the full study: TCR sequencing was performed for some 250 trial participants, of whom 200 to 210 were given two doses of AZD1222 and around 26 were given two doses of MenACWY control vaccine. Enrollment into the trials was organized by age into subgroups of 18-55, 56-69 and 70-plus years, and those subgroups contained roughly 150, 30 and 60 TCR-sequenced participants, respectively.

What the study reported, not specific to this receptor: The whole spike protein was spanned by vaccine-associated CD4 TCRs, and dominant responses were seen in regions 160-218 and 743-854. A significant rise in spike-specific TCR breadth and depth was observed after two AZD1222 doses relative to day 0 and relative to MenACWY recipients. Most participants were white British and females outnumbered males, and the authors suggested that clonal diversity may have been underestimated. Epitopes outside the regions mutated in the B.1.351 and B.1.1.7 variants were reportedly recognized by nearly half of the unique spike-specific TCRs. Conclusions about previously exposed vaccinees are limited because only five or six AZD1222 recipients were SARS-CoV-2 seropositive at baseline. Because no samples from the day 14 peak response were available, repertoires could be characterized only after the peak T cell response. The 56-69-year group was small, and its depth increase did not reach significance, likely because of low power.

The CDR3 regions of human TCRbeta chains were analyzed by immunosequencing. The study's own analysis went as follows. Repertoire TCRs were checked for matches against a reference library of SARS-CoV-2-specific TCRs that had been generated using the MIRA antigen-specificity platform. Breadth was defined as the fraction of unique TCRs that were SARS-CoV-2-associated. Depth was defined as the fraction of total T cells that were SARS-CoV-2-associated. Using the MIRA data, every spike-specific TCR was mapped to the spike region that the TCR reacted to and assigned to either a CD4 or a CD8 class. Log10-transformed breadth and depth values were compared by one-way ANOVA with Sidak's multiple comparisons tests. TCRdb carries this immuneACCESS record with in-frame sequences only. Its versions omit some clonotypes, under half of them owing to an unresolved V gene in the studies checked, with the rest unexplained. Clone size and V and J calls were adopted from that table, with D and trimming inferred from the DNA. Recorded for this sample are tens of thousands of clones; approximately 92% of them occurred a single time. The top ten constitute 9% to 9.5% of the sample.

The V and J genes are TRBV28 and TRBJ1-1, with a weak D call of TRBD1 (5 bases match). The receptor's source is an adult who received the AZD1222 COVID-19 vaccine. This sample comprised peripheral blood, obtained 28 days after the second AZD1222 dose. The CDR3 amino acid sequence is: CASNAPGQGSTEAFF. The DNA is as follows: TGTGCCAGCAATGCCCCAGGGCAGGGAAGCACTGAAGCTTTCTTT.